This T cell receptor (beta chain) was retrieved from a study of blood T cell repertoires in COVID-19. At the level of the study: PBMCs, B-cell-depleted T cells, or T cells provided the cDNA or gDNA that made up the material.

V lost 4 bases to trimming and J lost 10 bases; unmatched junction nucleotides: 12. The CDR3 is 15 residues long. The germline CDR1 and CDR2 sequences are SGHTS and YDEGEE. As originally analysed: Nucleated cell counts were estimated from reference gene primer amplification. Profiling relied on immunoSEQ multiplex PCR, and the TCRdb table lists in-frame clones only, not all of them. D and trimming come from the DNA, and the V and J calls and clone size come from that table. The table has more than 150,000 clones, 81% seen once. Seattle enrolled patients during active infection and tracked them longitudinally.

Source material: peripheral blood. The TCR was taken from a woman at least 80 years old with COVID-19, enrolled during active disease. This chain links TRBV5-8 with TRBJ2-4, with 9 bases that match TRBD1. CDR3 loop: CASSKRTGALGIQYF. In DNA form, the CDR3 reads TGTGCCAGCAGCAAGAGGACAGGGGCCCTCGGTATTCAGTACTTC.